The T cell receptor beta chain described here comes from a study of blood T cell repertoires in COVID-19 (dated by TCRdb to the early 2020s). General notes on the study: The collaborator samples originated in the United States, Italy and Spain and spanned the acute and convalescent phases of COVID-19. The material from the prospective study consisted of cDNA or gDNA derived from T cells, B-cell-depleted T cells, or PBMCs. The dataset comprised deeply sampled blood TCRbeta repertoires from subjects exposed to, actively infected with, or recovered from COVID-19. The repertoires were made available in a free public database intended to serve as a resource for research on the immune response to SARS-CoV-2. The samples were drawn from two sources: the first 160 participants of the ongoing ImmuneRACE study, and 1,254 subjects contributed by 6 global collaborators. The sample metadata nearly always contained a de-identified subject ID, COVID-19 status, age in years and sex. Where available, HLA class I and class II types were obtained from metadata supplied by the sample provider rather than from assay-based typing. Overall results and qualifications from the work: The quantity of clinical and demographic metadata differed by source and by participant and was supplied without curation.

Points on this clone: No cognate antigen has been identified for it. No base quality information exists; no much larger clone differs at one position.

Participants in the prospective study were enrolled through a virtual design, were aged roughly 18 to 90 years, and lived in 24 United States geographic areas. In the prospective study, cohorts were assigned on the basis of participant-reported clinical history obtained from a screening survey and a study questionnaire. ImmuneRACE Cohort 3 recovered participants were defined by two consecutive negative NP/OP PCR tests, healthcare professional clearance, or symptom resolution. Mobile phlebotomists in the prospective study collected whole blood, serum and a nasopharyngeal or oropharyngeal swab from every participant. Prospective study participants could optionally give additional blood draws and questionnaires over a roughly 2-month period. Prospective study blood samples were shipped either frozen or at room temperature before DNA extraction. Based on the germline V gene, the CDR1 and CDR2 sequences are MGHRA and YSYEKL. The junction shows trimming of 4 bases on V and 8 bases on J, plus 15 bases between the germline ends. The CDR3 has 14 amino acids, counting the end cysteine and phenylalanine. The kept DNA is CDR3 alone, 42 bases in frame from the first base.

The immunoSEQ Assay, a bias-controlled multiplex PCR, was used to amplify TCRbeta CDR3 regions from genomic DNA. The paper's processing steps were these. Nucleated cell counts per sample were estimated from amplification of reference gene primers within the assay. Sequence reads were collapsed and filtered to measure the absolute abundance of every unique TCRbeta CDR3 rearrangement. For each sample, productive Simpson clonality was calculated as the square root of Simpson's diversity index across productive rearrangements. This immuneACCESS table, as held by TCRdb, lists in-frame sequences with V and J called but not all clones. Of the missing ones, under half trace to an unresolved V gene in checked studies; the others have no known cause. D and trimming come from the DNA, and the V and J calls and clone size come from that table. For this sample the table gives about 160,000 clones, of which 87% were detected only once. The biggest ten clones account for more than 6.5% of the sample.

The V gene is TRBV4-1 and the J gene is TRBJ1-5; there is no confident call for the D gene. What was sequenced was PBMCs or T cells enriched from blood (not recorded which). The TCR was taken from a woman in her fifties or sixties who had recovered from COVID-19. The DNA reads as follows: TGCGCCAGCAGCCTCGTCCTAAAACCGGAGCCCCAGCATTTT. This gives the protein CASSLVLKPEPQHF.